This note documents a single T cell receptor beta chain sequence. The antigen remains unidentified. Each CDR3 protein is one row after TCRdb ran MiXCR on the 5' RACE reads. The sample contains 450,000 or so distinct CDR3 sequences, approximately 24% of which appear only once. These data come from a study of identical twins. Study results and limitations: Partial confounding of zero-insertion analyses by invariant MAIT and iNKT cells was possible.

The CDR3 has 14 amino acids. The germline CDR1 and CDR2 sequences are SEHNR and FQNEAQ (reference sequence). With V trimmed by 7 bases and J by 5 bases, 5 bases remained unmatched. The sample was also linked to a second study, of T cells expressing NK-cell markers. Per that paper: Once again these clonotypes came out on top in the CD3+CD56-NKG2C+ fraction of a handful of donors.

The sample was CD4+ T cells sorted from blood. The TCR originated in a woman under 30 in good health. V is TRBV7-9 and J is TRBJ2-1, with TRBD2 matching over 10 bases. In DNA form, the CDR3 reads TGTGCCAGCATCCGGACTAGCGGTAACAATGAGCAGTTCTTC. It encodes CASIRTSGNNEQFF.